Below, 32 T cell receptor beta chains from the same sample are listed, as sequenced in a study of T-cell reconstitution after alpha-beta-depleted transplantation in children. TCRbeta library preparation incorporated unique molecular identifiers. MiXCR was run by TCRdb on the PCR reads, yielding one entry per CDR3 protein. This sample has under 450,000 distinct CDR3 sequences, with about an eighth found just once. This material consisted of PBMCs, taken from the stem cell graft. The receptor set was obtained from a human donor who donated a stem cell graft to a child with Fanconi anemia.

The rearrangement uses TRBV12-3 or TRBV12-4 and TRBJ2-1; D assignment may be TRBD1 or TRBD2 (6 bases each). V lost 4 bases, J lost 9 bases, and 28 bases lay in between. This CDR3 spans 18 amino acids. The CDR3, as DNA: TGTGCCAGCAGTTCCCAGACAGGCGGGAAGGCATGGGTCGGTGAGCAGTTCTTC. Residues: CASSSQTGGKAWVGEQFF.

CDR3 sequence reads: CSARGGQIQETQYF. The CDR3 DNA reads TGCAGTGCCCGGGGAGGGCAAATTCAAGAGACCCAGTACTTC. The V gene is TRBV20-1, the J gene TRBJ2-5, with 7 bases identical to TRBD2. J was trimmed by 2 bases and V by 6 bases; bases with no gene match: 9. CDR1 is DFQATT, CDR2 SNEGSKA, per germline (reference sequence). The CDR3 length is 14 residues.

The rearrangement links TRBV29-1 to TRBJ1-1; no clear D gene. Per the germline V gene, CDR1 is SQVTM and CDR2 is ANQGSEA. The CDR3 runs 11 residues. Between the trimmed V and J ends, which lost 7 bases and 5 bases, there was a span of 11 bases. Written as DNA, the CDR3 is TGCAGCGCCTACTTTGGTACTGAAGCTTTCTTT. As protein: CSAYFGTEAFF.

This clonotype was picked up many times. The CDR3 nucleotides are TGCAGCGTCCTATGGGGCCGGGGCACCGGGGAGCTGTTTTTT. This codes for CSVLWGRGTGELFF. The V and J genes are TRBV29-1 and TRBJ2-2; TRBD1 or TRBD2 may be the D gene (5 bases each). Trimming took 6 bases from V and 4 from J, leaving 15 bases between them. CDR1 and CDR2 (germline): SQVTM, ANQGSEA. The length of the CDR3 is 14 residues.

A few counts support this clonotype. The chain links TRBV6-1 to TRBJ1-1; D is possibly TRBD1 (5 bases). From germline, CDR1 is MNHNS and CDR2 SASEGT. The CDR3 has 16 residues. The V end lost 2 bases, the J end lost 0 bases, and 13 bases lay between the germline ends. The CDR3 DNA follows: TGTGCCAGCAGTGAATCCCTGGAGGGACTGAACACTGAAGCTTTCTTT. This codes for CASSESLEGLNTEAFF.

The chain employs TRBV20-1 and TRBJ1-2; weak D call: TRBD1 (6 bases). V shed 3 bases and J shed 4 bases, with 12 bases lying between them. There are 13 residues in the CDR3. Germline CDR1 and CDR2: DFQATT and SNEGSKA (reference sequence). For the CDR3, the DNA is TGCAGTGCTAGCGTAGGGGGTTTCTATGGCTACACCTTC. This encodes CSASVGGFYGYTF.

This clonotype was seen more than once but under ten times. The chain carries TRBV5-1 and TRBJ1-5; 10 bases line up with TRBD1. CDR1 and CDR2 from the germline V gene are SGHRS and YFSETQ. With 4 bases clipped from V and 8 bases from J, the junction kept 3 bases outside the gene matches. The CDR3 totals 13 residues. CDR3 coding DNA: TGCGCCAGCAGCGGGACAGGGGTAGAGCCCCAGCATTTT. Amino acid sequence: CASSGTGVEPQHF. Drawing the rest from reference TRBV5-1 and TRBJ1-5, the complete variable domain is KAGVTQTPRYLIKTRGQQVTLSCSPISGHRSVSWYQQTPGQGLQFLFEYFSETQRNKGNFPGRFSGRQFSNSRSEMNVSTLELGDSALYLCASSGTGVEPQHFGDGTRLSIL.

This clonotype was observed a handful of times. V is TRBV9 and J is TRBJ1-2; 8 bases are shared with TRBD1. The J segment lost 6 bases and the V segment lost 2 bases, leaving 9 bases of the junction unmatched. This CDR3 has 15 amino acids. Per germline, CDR1 SGDLS and CDR2 YYNGEE. DNA for the CDR3: TGTGCCAGCAGCGTCCTCTCCAGGGGGCGGGATGGCTACACCTTC. Protein product: CASSVLSRGRDGYTF.

This clonotype was picked up many times. The V gene is TRBV4-2, the J gene TRBJ2-2; no clear D. Germline V gene data show CDR1 as LGHNA and CDR2 as YNFKEQ. The CDR3 sequence is 14 residues long. Between the trimmed V and J ends, which lost 1 base and 4 bases, there was a span of 7 bases. The CDR3 loop is CASSQGEVTGELFF. The CDR3 DNA follows: TGTGCCAGCAGCCAAGGGGAAGTCACCGGGGAGCTGTTTTTT.

The CDR3 spells CASSYSGGGTEAFF. The CDR3 DNA reads as TGTGCCAGCAGTTACTCTGGGGGTGGCACTGAAGCTTTCTTT. The chain couples TRBV6-5 to TRBJ1-1; the D gene is possibly TRBD1 (5 bases). The CDR3 loop spans 14 amino acids. Trimming took off 0 bases at V and 4 bases at J, with 9 bases between the two ends. The germline V gene encodes CDR1 MNHEY and CDR2 SVGAGI.

This clonotype was seen only a few times. The chain recombines TRBV7-6 with TRBJ1-1; TRBD1 is a possible D gene (5 bases). This CDR3 spans 14 amino acids. Trimming took off 5 bases at V and 1 base at J, with 11 bases between the two ends. CDR1 is SGHVS, CDR2 FNYEAQ, per germline. The CDR3, as DNA: TGTGCCAGCAGCCCGGGACTGCAGAACACTGAAGCTTTCTTT. Its translation: CASSPGLQNTEAFF.

This clonotype was observed at least ten times. V and J are TRBV18 and TRBJ2-2; D remains unclear. This CDR3 is built from 12 residues. The V gene's germline CDR1 is KGHSH and CDR2 LQKENI. V lost 4 bases, J lost 3 bases, and 3 bases lay in between. In nucleotides, the CDR3 is TGTGCCAGCTCACAAGACACCGGGGAGCTGTTTTTT. It is translated as CASSQDTGELFF.

This clonotype has at least ten counts. The chain couples TRBV4-3 to TRBJ1-2; weak D call: TRBD1 (5 bases). The CDR3 covers 16 residues. The germline V gene encodes CDR1 LGHNA and CDR2 YSLEER. V was cut by 0 bases and J by 2 bases, with 13 bases left in between. CDR3 sequence: CASSQDRGRTNYGYTF. CDR3 nucleotide sequence: TGCGCCAGCAGCCAAGATCGGGGCAGAACCAACTATGGCTACACCTTC.

The J gene is TRBJ2-1, the V gene TRBV20-1, with a weak D call TRBD2 (5 bases). The CDR3 is 14 amino acids. Trimming removed 1 base from V and 0 bases from J, with 7 bases in between. Germline V gives CDR1 DFQATT, CDR2 SNEGSKA (reference sequence). In DNA form, the CDR3 reads TGCAGTGCTAGAGTTGGGAGCTCCTACAATGAGCAGTTCTTC. It specifies CSARVGSSYNEQFF.

This clonotype has a handful of counts. The J gene is TRBJ2-2, the V gene TRBV25-1; D gene ambiguous. Germline loops: CDR1 MGHDK, CDR2 SYGVNS. The CDR3 loop spans 14 amino acids. Deletions cut 4 bases from V and 7 bases from J, with 13 bases between. This CDR3 is CASSAAVRNGELFF. Written as DNA, the CDR3 is TGTGCCAGCAGTGCGGCAGTGAGAAACGGGGAGCTGTTTTTT. The whole variable domain, remainder taken from reference TRBV25-1 and TRBJ2-2, is EADIYQTPRYLVIGTGKKITLECSQTMGHDKMYWYQQDPGMELHLIHYSYGVNSTEKGDLSSESTVSRIRTEHFPLTLESARPSHTSQYLCASSAAVRNGELFFGEGSRLTVL.

This clonotype came up many times. V gene TRBV29-1 combines with J gene TRBJ2-2; 7 bases fit TRBD1. The CDR3 runs 13 residues. J was trimmed by 2 bases and V by 8 bases; bases with no gene match: 5. CDR1 and CDR2 from the germline V gene are SQVTM and ANQGSEA. The CDR3 here is CSSRDSNTGELFF. As DNA, the CDR3 is TGCAGCTCCCGGGACAGCAACACCGGGGAGCTGTTTTTT.

This clonotype was seen at least ten times. The chain is built from TRBV5-6 and TRBJ2-2; TRBD2 matches at 12 bases. The V gene end was trimmed by 5 bases and the J gene end by 2 bases; junction bases not matched to a gene: 7. In germline, CDR1 is SGHDT, CDR2 YYEEEE. The CDR3 loop spans 17 amino acids. In DNA form, the CDR3 reads TGTGCCAGCAGTCTGACTAGCGGGGGAATAAACACCGGGGAGCTGTTTTTT. Amino acid sequence: CASSLTSGGINTGELFF.

This clonotype was counted a few times. The genes are TRBV19 and TRBJ1-1; D gene ambiguous. The CDR3 runs 12 residues. V shed 3 bases and J shed 4 bases, with 6 bases lying between them. Germline CDR1 is LNHDA and CDR2 is SQIVND (reference sequence). The DNA of the CDR3 is TGTGCCAGTAGTATGCAAGGCACTGAAGCTTTCTTT. Translating gives CASSMQGTEAFF.

This clonotype has ten or more counts. The CDR3 DNA reads TGTGCCAGCTCACCGGGGCCCGGACTAGAGCAGTTCTTC. This gives the protein CASSPGPGLEQFF. The chain recombines TRBV18 with TRBJ2-1; D possibly corresponds to TRBD2 (6 bases). Trimming removed 3 bases at V and 10 bases at J, with 13 bases between. Germline V gene data show CDR1 as KGHSH and CDR2 as LQKENI. CDR3 length: 13 amino acids.

The chain recombines TRBV27 with TRBJ2-7; 7 nucleotides agree with TRBD1. With V trimmed by 3 bases and J by 9 bases, 11 bases remained unmatched. CDR1 MNHEY and CDR2 SMNVEV come from the germline V gene (reference sequence). This CDR3 region has 14 residues. The DNA of the CDR3 is TGTGCCAGCAGTTTGCGCGCCAGGGGGAATCCGCAGTACTTC. Translation gives CASSLRARGNPQYF.

This clonotype was picked up a small number of times. This chain uses TRBV11-1 with TRBJ2-7, with 9 bases that match TRBD1. Germline assignment: CDR1 SGHAT and CDR2 FQDESV (reference sequence). This CDR3 contains 15 residues. V lost 5 bases to trimming and J lost 2 bases; unmatched junction nucleotides: 7. This CDR3 is CASSPDRGRAYEQYF. The DNA of the CDR3 is TGTGCCAGCAGCCCGGACAGGGGTAGGGCCTACGAGCAGTACTTC.

This clonotype came up many times. The chain is built from TRBV27 and TRBJ2-7; D may correspond to TRBD1 or TRBD2 (5 bases each). The CDR3 spans 13 residues. Germline lookup yields CDR1 MNHEY and CDR2 SMNVEV (reference sequence). With 10 bases removed from V and 2 bases from J, the gap between germline ends came to 15 bases. The CDR3 DNA sequence: TGTGCCACATCGAGGGGCAGAACCTACGAGCAGTACTTC. Translated: CATSRGRTYEQYF.

The V and J genes are TRBV2 and TRBJ1-4; no firm D call. CDR3 length: 18 amino acids. V lost 6 bases and J lost 0, with 20 bases in between. The V gene's germline CDR1 is SNHLY and CDR2 FYNNEI. CDR3 sequence reads: CASRRGYRSGATNEKLFF. The CDR3 DNA follows: TGTGCCAGCAGGAGAGGGTACCGCAGCGGTGCAACTAATGAAAAACTGTTTTTT.

The table lists this clonotype with a few counts. The chain combines TRBV20-1 with TRBJ2-3, with 9 positions matching TRBD2. The V gene's germline CDR1 is DFQATT and CDR2 SNEGSKA (reference sequence). This CDR3 is built from 16 residues. V lost 0 bases and J lost 4; bases outside the gene matches: 8. CDR3 in DNA: TGCAGTGCTAGAGATTTGGTGGGACTAGCCCCAGATACGCAGTATTTT. Its translation is CSARDLVGLAPDTQYF.

This clonotype was counted many times. The CDR3 region is CASSLEGRGNIQYF. In DNA form, the CDR3 reads TGCGCCAGCAGCTTGGAGGGCCGGGGAAACATTCAGTACTTC. V gene TRBV5-1 combines with J gene TRBJ2-4; tentatively, D is TRBD2 (5 bases). V was clipped by 0 bases and J by 6 bases, with 10 bases between them. Per germline, CDR1 SGHRS and CDR2 YFSETQ. The CDR3 loop spans 14 amino acids.

This clonotype has just a few counts. The chain couples TRBV29-1 to TRBJ2-7; TRBD1 might be the D (5 bases). The ends were cut back, 0 bases at V and 3 bases at J, with 9 bases in the middle. The CDR3 is 13 residues long. CDR1 and CDR2 from the germline V gene are SQVTM and ANQGSEA. CDR3 DNA sequence: TGCAGCGTTGAAGAGAACCAGGGCTACGAGCAGTACTTC. Protein sequence: CSVEENQGYEQYF.

The gene calls are TRBV11-2 and TRBJ2-3; a possible D gene is TRBD1 (6 bases). Trimming removed 6 bases from V and 4 bases from J, with 23 bases in between. The CDR3 runs 17 residues. From germline, CDR1 is SGHAT and CDR2 FQNNGV. In DNA, the CDR3 is TGTGCCAGCAGGCCCAACCTGGGATTGGGGGCGGCAGATACGCAGTATTTT. This encodes CASRPNLGLGAADTQYF.

This clonotype appeared a few times. This chain uses TRBV6-1 with TRBJ2-2; D ambiguous. Trimming removed 5 bases at V and 6 bases at J, with 13 bases between. The CDR3 runs 14 residues. Per the germline V gene, CDR1 is MNHNS and CDR2 is SASEGT. The CDR3 nucleotides read TGTGCCAGCAGTACCAGGATGGGTGCCGGGGAGCTGTTTTTT. Its protein product is CASSTRMGAGELFF.

This clonotype occurred a few times. The J gene is TRBJ2-2, the V gene TRBV12-3 or TRBV12-4; D is uncertain. V was trimmed by 2 bases and J by 5 bases, leaving 9 bases between them. The CDR3 totals 14 residues. CDR3 amino acids: CASSLLGRTGELFF. The CDR3, as DNA: TGTGCCAGCAGTTTACTAGGACGAACCGGGGAGCTGTTTTTT.

This chain joins TRBV2 and TRBJ1-5; D call uncertain. V was shortened by 8 bases and J by 4 bases, with 15 bases between the two germline ends. CDR3 size: 14 residues. Germline V gives CDR1 SNHLY, CDR2 FYNNEI. The DNA of the CDR3 is TGTGCCAGCGCTGGCGGCGGCCGGAATCAGCCCCAGCATTTT. Residues: CASAGGGRNQPQHF.

This sequence joins TRBV4-3 and TRBJ1-2, with D perhaps TRBD1 (6 bases). The V gene's germline CDR1 is LGHNA and CDR2 YSLEER. V was clipped by 0 bases and J by 4 bases, with 15 bases between them. This CDR3 has 16 amino acids. The CDR3 region has the DNA TGCGCCAGCAGCCAAGAGGGGGCAGACCCGAGCTATGGCTACACCTTC. Translating gives CASSQEGADPSYGYTF.

The chain joins TRBV7-2 to TRBJ2-3; 7 positions agree with TRBD2. There are 15 residues in the CDR3. Germline V gene lookup returns CDR1 SGHTA and CDR2 FQGNSA. Trimming removed 0 bases from V and 6 bases from J; junction bases left unmatched: 6. CDR3 amino acids: CASSLAGGFSDTQYF. The DNA for the CDR3 is TGTGCCAGCAGCTTAGCGGGAGGGTTTTCGGATACGCAGTATTTT.